Following are 16 T cell receptor beta chains from one sample sequenced in a study of blood T cells in healthy people across ages. Combining a sample-barcoded 5' primer with a J-beta primer mix, a second PCR ran for about 7 to 12 cycles. MiXCR was run by TCRdb on the 5' RACE reads, yielding one entry per CDR3 protein. Seen here are about 2 million distinct CDR3 sequences, around half observed once, and the top ten hold over 2%. Material: blood. These receptors were taken from a woman aged 40-49 years in good health.

This chain joins TRBV14 and TRBJ2-1; 8 nucleotides agree with TRBD1. The CDR3 consists of 20 residues. Germline CDR1 reads SGHDN; CDR2 reads FVKESK. After removal of 1 base from V and 4 bases from J, the junction contained 18 bases not matched to a gene. The CDR3 region is CASSQGSPVVPGGLYNEQFF. DNA for the CDR3: TGTGCCAGCAGCCAAGGTTCCCCCGTGGTCCCAGGGGGCCTTTACAATGAGCAGTTCTTC.

This sequence joins TRBV6-2 or TRBV6-3 and TRBJ2-1; 12 nucleotides agree with TRBD2. There are 15 residues in the CDR3. Germline CDR1 and CDR2: MNHEY and SVGEGT. Unmatched junction bases numbered 11, after V lost 4 bases and J lost 13 bases. The CDR3 DNA reads TGTGCCAGCAGTTCCGACAACCAACTAGCGGGGGGACAGTTCTTC. Its protein product is CASSSDNQLAGGQFF.

The table lists this clonotype with a few counts. The V call is TRBV27, the J call TRBJ1-4, with TRBD1 as a possible D gene (6 bases). Per germline, CDR1 MNHEY and CDR2 SMNVEV (reference sequence). With 1 base removed from V and 6 bases from J, the gap between germline ends came to 12 bases. CDR3 length equals 15 residues. For the CDR3, the DNA is TGTGCCAGCAGTTTATGGGGGGGGGCTGATGAAAAACTGTTTTTT. Residues: CASSLWGGADEKLFF.

The chain uses TRBV6-1 and TRBJ1-2; the D gene is possibly TRBD1 (5 bases). The germline gives CDR1 MNHNS, CDR2 SASEGT. V lost 6 bases to trimming and J lost 7 bases, with 21 bases between them. CDR3 length: 15 amino acids. CDR3 sequence reads: CASSGNDSPTTGYTF. Written as DNA, the CDR3 is TGTGCCAGCAGCGGAAACGACAGCCCAACAACTGGCTACACCTTC.

The chain couples TRBV6-6 to TRBJ2-7, with D possibly being TRBD1 or TRBD2 (6 bases each). Germline CDR1 is MNHNY and CDR2 is SVGAGI (reference sequence). The CDR3 extends over 16 amino acids. The germline V and J ends were trimmed by 2 bases and 2 bases, with 16 bases remaining between them. The chain's CDR3 is CASSYGGGPRPYEQYF. CDR3 sequence (DNA): TGTGCCAGCAGTTACGGAGGGGGTCCACGTCCCTACGAGCAGTACTTC.

V gene TRBV27 combines with J gene TRBJ2-7; no clear D gene. Germline CDR1 reads MNHEY; CDR2 reads SMNVEV (reference sequence). V shed 6 bases and J shed 4 bases, with 16 bases lying between them. CDR3 size: 14 residues. This chain's CDR3 is CASSRASKPYEQYF. The CDR3 DNA sequence: TGTGCCAGCAGCCGGGCCTCGAAGCCTTACGAGCAGTACTTC.

The V and J genes are TRBV7-9 and TRBJ2-5; 11 positions agree with TRBD1. The germline CDR1 and CDR2 sequences are SEHNR and FQNEAQ (reference sequence). After removal of 5 bases from V and 2 bases from J, the junction contained 10 bases not matched to a gene. The CDR3 consists of 17 residues. The CDR3 loop reads CASSPAGTGGFQETQYF. The CDR3 DNA follows: TGTGCCAGCAGCCCCGCTGGGACAGGGGGTTTTCAAGAGACCCAGTACTTC.

This clonotype has only a few counts. The genes are TRBV7-2 and TRBJ2-3; D remains unclear. Trimming removed 5 bases from V and 5 bases from J, with 20 bases in between. This CDR3 has 16 amino acids. From germline, CDR1 is SGHTA and CDR2 FQGNSA. The CDR3 loop is CASSPNRQVNGDTQYF. CDR3 coding DNA: TGTGCCAGCAGCCCTAACCGTCAGGTGAACGGAGATACGCAGTATTTT.

The V call is TRBV2, the J call TRBJ2-3; 9 bases are shared with TRBD2. Germline-derived CDR1 and CDR2 are SNHLY and FYNNEI. J lost 4 bases, V lost 11 bases, and 16 bases had no gene match. The CDR3 spans 16 residues. In DNA, the CDR3 is TGTGCCGCAGGAGGTTATAGCGGGGGTGGAGCAGATACGCAGTATTTT. Protein: CAAGGYSGGGADTQYF.

This clonotype has more than one count but fewer than ten. The V and J genes are TRBV11-2 and TRBJ2-4; D not certain. The CDR3 runs 14 residues. CDR1 and CDR2 (germline): SGHAT, FQNNGV. The V end was cut by 4 bases, the J end by 0 bases, with 7 bases between. The CDR3 DNA reads as TGTGCCAGCAGCTCAACAGTAGCCAAAAACATTCAGTACTTC. Translated, it gives CASSSTVAKNIQYF.

This clonotype was seen only once. The CDR3 loop reads CASSMPGTRQRITYEQYF. CDR3 DNA: TGTGCCAGTAGTATGCCCGGGACTAGACAGCGCATTACCTACGAGCAGTACTTC. The chain couples TRBV19 to TRBJ2-7; TRBD2 matches at 8 bases. J lost 2 bases, V lost 3 bases, and 15 bases had no gene match. Germline V gene sequence: CDR1 LNHDA, CDR2 SQIVND (reference sequence). This CDR3 has 18 residues.

Concerning this clonotype itself: This clone may be a read error of a much larger clone one base away. This sequence joins TRBV6-5 and TRBJ2-7, with D tentatively TRBD1 (5 bases). Trimming stripped 5 bases from V and 3 bases from J, with 11 bases between. The length of the CDR3 is 13 residues. The germline CDR1 and CDR2 sequences are MNHEY and SVGAGI. CDR3 sequence reads: CASSAGFFYEQYF. The CDR3 DNA follows: TGTGCCAGCAGTGCAGGGTTCTTCTACGAGCAGTACTTC.

The V gene is TRBV6-5, the J gene TRBJ1-4; weak D call: TRBD1 (5 bases). The CDR3 extends over 14 amino acids. Trimming removed 6 bases from V and 5 bases from J, with 13 bases in between. From germline, CDR1 is MNHEY and CDR2 SVGAGI. The DNA of the CDR3 is TGTGCCAGCAGCCCGTTCGGGGGGAATGAAAAACTGTTTTTT. Translating it yields CASSPFGGNEKLFF.

In this sample, this clonotype turned up many times. V and J are TRBV29-1 and TRBJ2-6; the D is unclear. Deletions cut 3 bases from V and 0 bases from J, with 6 bases between. In germline, CDR1 is SQVTM, CDR2 ANQGSEA. The CDR3 has 14 amino acids. This chain's CDR3 is CSVDSDSGANVLTF. As DNA, the CDR3 is TGCAGCGTTGACAGTGACTCTGGGGCCAACGTCCTGACTTTC.

The chain has TRBV28 and TRBJ1-5, with D unclear. CDR1 is MDHEN and CDR2 is SYDVKM in the germline V gene. The CDR3 is 14 residues long. V lost 6 bases to trimming and J lost 3 bases, with 12 bases between them. CDR3 nucleotide sequence: TGTGCCAGCAGCGGCACAGAAGCCAATCAGCCCCAGCATTTT. Its translation: CASSGTEANQPQHF. The entire variable domain, with the rest obtained from reference TRBV28 and TRBJ1-5, is as follows: DVKVTQSSRYLVKRTGEKVFLECVQDMDHENMFWYRQDPGLGLRLIYFSYDVKMKEKGDIPEGYSVSREKKERFSLILESASTNQTSMYLCASSGTEANQPQHFGDGTRLSIL.

V is TRBV28 and J is TRBJ2-4; no reliable D call. The DNA end favors TRBJ2-7, so the J call may be wrong. The CDR3 loop spans 15 amino acids. Germline-derived CDR1 and CDR2 are MDHEN and SYDVKM. The CDR3 DNA sequence: TGTGCCAGCAGCCCTCAACCACCGTTGGAGTACGAGCAGTACTTC. Its protein product is CASSPQPPLEYEQYF.